A selection of T cell receptor beta chains follows, all from one sample in a study of T cell responses to AZD1222 COVID-19 vaccine. Only in-frame clones appear in the TCRdb table, and some are missing; sequencing was by immunoSEQ multiplex PCR. The sample lists 150,000 to 200,000 clones, approximately 94% occurring once. Sequencing used peripheral blood, obtained 28 days after the second AZD1222 dose. Receptors were obtained from an adult who received the AZD1222 COVID-19 vaccine. CDR3s include the opening cysteine and the closing phenylalanine or tryptophan. A D gene is named only where the DNA matches it firmly. Size tells how often a clone was seen (once, few, many) or the class of an expanded clone, and some rows leave it out.

D gene: -
J gene: TRBJ2-2
V gene: TRBV7-9
clone size: -
CDR3 protein: CASSSPAGPDTGELFF
CDR3 DNA: TGTGCCAGCAGCTCCCCGGCCGGGCCGGACACCGGGGAGCTGTTTTTT

D gene: TRBD2
J gene: TRBJ2-1
V gene: TRBV11-3
clone size: -
CDR3 protein: CASSLDRLAGYNEQFF
CDR3 DNA: TGTGCCAGCAGCTTAGATAGGCTAGCGGGGTACAATGAGCAGTTCTTC

D gene: TRBD1
J gene: TRBJ1-2
V gene: TRBV10-3
clone size: -
CDR3 protein: CAISEGRGEANYGYTF
CDR3 DNA: TGTGCCATCAGTGAAGGCAGGGGGGAAGCTAACTATGGCTACACCTTC

D gene: TRBD2
J gene: TRBJ2-5
V gene: TRBV2
clone size: -
CDR3 protein: CASQGERTSGRFGETQYF
CDR3 DNA: TGTGCCAGCCAGGGGGAGAGGACTAGCGGGAGATTTGGAGAGACCCAGTACTTC

D gene: -
J gene: TRBJ1-4
V gene: TRBV19
clone size: -
CDR3 protein: CASSSLQINEKLFF
CDR3 DNA: TGTGCCAGTAGTTCGTTGCAGATTAATGAAAAACTGTTTTTT

D gene: TRBD2
J gene: TRBJ2-7
V gene: TRBV7-2
clone size: -
CDR3 protein: CASSLVLATSSEQYF
CDR3 DNA: TGTGCCAGCAGCTTAGTACTGGCGACTAGCTCCGAGCAGTACTTC

D gene: -
J gene: TRBJ1-2
V gene: TRBV30
clone size: -
CDR3 protein: CAWRSQGGGYTF
CDR3 DNA: TGTGCCTGGAGGAGCCAGGGTGGAGGCTACACCTTC

D gene: -
J gene: TRBJ2-7
V gene: TRBV6-5
clone size: -
CDR3 protein: CASRGAQGYYEQYF
CDR3 DNA: TGTGCCAGCAGGGGAGCCCAGGGTTACTACGAGCAGTACTTC

D gene: TRBD1
J gene: TRBJ2-1
V gene: TRBV7-6
clone size: -
CDR3 protein: CASSLGPPGQGYHEQFF
CDR3 DNA: TGTGCCAGCAGCTTAGGACCCCCGGGACAGGGTTACCATGAGCAGTTCTTC

D gene: -
J gene: TRBJ2-7
V gene: TRBV7-9
clone size: -
CDR3 protein: CASSLVPENYEQYF
CDR3 DNA: TGTGCCAGCAGCTTAGTCCCAGAAAACTACGAGCAGTACTTC

D gene: TRBD2
J gene: TRBJ2-3
V gene: TRBV4-1
clone size: -
CDR3 protein: CASSVLPGGADTQYF
CDR3 DNA: TGCGCCAGCAGCGTGCTACCGGGGGGAGCAGATACGCAGTATTTT

D gene: -
J gene: TRBJ2-5
V gene: TRBV7-9
clone size: -
CDR3 protein: CASSQSGSSETQYF
CDR3 DNA: TGTGCCAGCAGCCAAAGTGGGTCCTCAGAGACCCAGTACTTC

D gene: -
J gene: TRBJ1-2
V gene: TRBV19
clone size: -
CDR3 protein: CASSIAPRMGDGYTF
CDR3 DNA: TGTGCCAGTAGTATAGCCCCCCGGATGGGGGATGGCTACACCTTC

D gene: -
J gene: TRBJ2-1
V gene: TRBV9
clone size: -
CDR3 protein: CASSDSGSSYNEQFF
CDR3 DNA: TGTGCCAGCAGCGATAGCGGAAGCTCCTACAATGAGCAGTTCTTC

D gene: -
J gene: TRBJ2-3
V gene: TRBV10-2
clone size: -
CDR3 protein: CASSSTLADTQYF
CDR3 DNA: TGCGCCAGCAGTTCAACCTTAGCGGATACGCAGTATTTT

D gene: -
J gene: TRBJ2-1
V gene: TRBV7-9
clone size: -
CDR3 protein: CASSRDFLEKFF
CDR3 DNA: TGTGCCAGCAGCCGCGACTTCCTTGAGAAGTTCTTC

D gene: TRBD2
J gene: TRBJ2-7
V gene: TRBV7-6
clone size: -
CDR3 protein: CASSSGLAGIHEQYF
CDR3 DNA: TGTGCCAGCAGCTCCGGACTAGCGGGAATACACGAGCAGTACTTC

D gene: -
J gene: TRBJ2-1
V gene: TRBV7-8
clone size: once
CDR3 protein: CASSSLWGASYNEQFF
CDR3 DNA: TGTGCCAGCAGTTCCTTGTGGGGGGCCAGCTACAATGAGCAGTTCTTC

D gene: -
J gene: TRBJ1-2
V gene: TRBV3-1/TRBV3-2
clone size: -
CDR3 protein: CASSQDRVHGYTF
CDR3 DNA: TGTGCCAGCAGCCAAGACAGGGTCCATGGCTACACCTTC

D gene: TRBD1
J gene: TRBJ2-7
V gene: TRBV7-9
clone size: -
CDR3 protein: CASSLGTTLQGVYEQYF
CDR3 DNA: TGTGCCAGCAGCTTAGGCACCACGCTACAGGGGGTCTACGAGCAGTACTTC

D gene: TRBD1
J gene: TRBJ1-3
V gene: TRBV6-6
clone size: once
CDR3 protein: CASSNPTGASGNTIYF
CDR3 DNA: TGTGCCAGCAGTAACCCGACAGGGGCCTCTGGAAACACCATATATTTT

D gene: -
J gene: TRBJ1-2
V gene: TRBV7-9
clone size: -
CDR3 protein: CASSSTTANYGYTF
CDR3 DNA: TGTGCCAGCAGCTCGACGACAGCTAACTATGGCTACACCTTC

D gene: TRBD2
J gene: TRBJ2-7
V gene: TRBV27
clone size: -
CDR3 protein: CASSRLAGGREQYF
CDR3 DNA: TGTGCCAGCAGTCGACTAGCGGGAGGACGAGAGCAGTACTTC

D gene: -
J gene: TRBJ1-4
V gene: TRBV3-1/TRBV3-2
clone size: -
CDR3 protein: CASSLKVLSTNEKLFF
CDR3 DNA: TGTGCCAGCAGCCTTAAGGTTCTGTCAACTAATGAAAAACTGTTTTTT

D gene: -
J gene: TRBJ2-1
V gene: TRBV6-5
clone size: -
CDR3 protein: CASSYLSGAGEQFF
CDR3 DNA: TGTGCCAGCAGTTACTTATCAGGGGCAGGTGAGCAGTTCTTC

D gene: -
J gene: TRBJ1-1
V gene: TRBV3-1/TRBV3-2
clone size: -
CDR3 protein: CASSQEYGSEAFF
CDR3 DNA: TGTGCCAGCAGCCAAGAATACGGGTCGGAAGCTTTCTTT

D gene: TRBD2
J gene: TRBJ2-5
V gene: TRBV7-9
clone size: -
CDR3 protein: CASSSAREGTQYF
CDR3 DNA: TGTGCCAGCAGCTCCGCCCGGGAGGGGACCCAGTACTTC

D gene: -
J gene: TRBJ2-1
V gene: TRBV6-2/TRBV6-3
clone size: -
CDR3 protein: CASSYPDNEQFF
CDR3 DNA: TGTGCCAGCAGTTACCCTGACAATGAGCAGTTCTTC

D gene: TRBD2
J gene: TRBJ2-7
V gene: TRBV7-2
clone size: -
CDR3 protein: CASSLGLASYEQYF
CDR3 DNA: TGTGCCAGCAGCTTAGGACTAGCGAGCTACGAGCAGTACTTC

D gene: -
J gene: TRBJ2-1
V gene: TRBV24-1
clone size: -
CDR3 protein: CATSDSGSLDNEQFF
CDR3 DNA: TGTGCCACCAGTGATTCCGGGAGTTTGGACAATGAGCAGTTCTTC

D gene: -
J gene: TRBJ2-3
V gene: TRBV12-2
clone size: -
CDR3 protein: CASRLEKRESGTDTQYF
CDR3 DNA: TGTGCAAGTCGCTTAGAGAAGCGGGAGTCTGGAACAGATACGCAGTATTTT

D gene: -
J gene: TRBJ1-5
V gene: TRBV28
clone size: -
CDR3 protein: CASSLIRLRAQPQHF
CDR3 DNA: TGTGCCAGCAGTTTAATTCGTTTAAGGGCTCAGCCCCAGCATTTT

D gene: -
J gene: TRBJ1-2
V gene: TRBV6-1
clone size: once
CDR3 protein: CASSDRVNYGYTF
CDR3 DNA: TGTGCCAGCAGTGACAGGGTAAACTATGGCTACACCTTC

D gene: -
J gene: TRBJ1-1
V gene: TRBV28
clone size: -
CDR3 protein: CASSPRTVMNTEAFF
CDR3 DNA: TGTGCCAGCAGTCCGAGGACGGTAATGAACACTGAAGCTTTCTTT

D gene: -
J gene: TRBJ1-2
V gene: TRBV12-3/TRBV12-4
clone size: -
CDR3 protein: CASRPGGWGGYTF
CDR3 DNA: TGTGCCAGCAGGCCTGGTGGGTGGGGTGGCTACACCTTC

D gene: -
J gene: TRBJ1-5
V gene: TRBV5-1
clone size: few
CDR3 protein: CASSLGQSQNQPQHF
CDR3 DNA: TGCGCCAGCAGCTTGGGACAGTCCCAAAATCAGCCCCAGCATTTT

D gene: TRBD1
J gene: TRBJ1-1
V gene: TRBV28
clone size: -
CDR3 protein: CASSPTGQRNTEAFF
CDR3 DNA: TGTGCCAGCAGTCCCACGGGACAGAGGAACACTGAAGCTTTCTTT

D gene: -
J gene: TRBJ2-1
V gene: TRBV5-6
clone size: -
CDR3 protein: CASSLPLGGEQFF
CDR3 DNA: TGTGCCAGCAGCTTGCCCCTCGGCGGTGAGCAGTTCTTC

D gene: -
J gene: TRBJ2-5
V gene: TRBV11-1
clone size: -
CDR3 protein: CASAFRTEMETQYF
CDR3 DNA: TGTGCCAGCGCCTTCAGGACAGAGATGGAGACCCAGTACTTC

D gene: -
J gene: TRBJ1-4
V gene: TRBV5-1
clone size: -
CDR3 protein: CASSLTATNEKLFF
CDR3 DNA: TGCGCCAGCAGCTTGACAGCAACTAATGAAAAACTGTTTTTT

D gene: TRBD2
J gene: TRBJ2-1
V gene: TRBV9
clone size: -
CDR3 protein: CASSVREGAYNEQFF
CDR3 DNA: TGTGCCAGCAGCGTTCGGGAGGGCGCCTACAATGAGCAGTTCTTC

D gene: -
J gene: TRBJ1-3
V gene: TRBV3-1/TRBV3-2
clone size: -
CDR3 protein: CASSGENTIYF
CDR3 DNA: TGTGCCAGCAGCGGGGAAAACACCATATATTTT

D gene: TRBD1
J gene: TRBJ2-7
V gene: TRBV29-1
clone size: -
CDR3 protein: CSVEGQAGGYEQYF
CDR3 DNA: TGCAGCGTTGAGGGACAGGCCGGCGGCTACGAGCAGTACTTC

D gene: -
J gene: TRBJ1-2
V gene: TRBV2
clone size: -
CDR3 protein: CASSDSRADNYGYTF
CDR3 DNA: TGTGCCAGCAGTGACTCCAGGGCGGATAACTATGGCTACACCTTC

D gene: TRBD2
J gene: TRBJ2-7
V gene: TRBV9
clone size: -
CDR3 protein: CASSVGTSGYYEQYF
CDR3 DNA: TGTGCCAGCAGCGTTGGGACTAGCGGATACTACGAGCAGTACTTC

D gene: TRBD1
J gene: TRBJ1-1
V gene: TRBV29-1
clone size: -
CDR3 protein: CSVADRAAEAFF
CDR3 DNA: TGCAGCGTTGCGGACAGGGCGGCTGAAGCTTTCTTT

D gene: -
J gene: TRBJ2-5
V gene: TRBV25-1
clone size: few
CDR3 protein: CASSELGETQYF
CDR3 DNA: TGTGCCAGCAGTGAATTGGGAGAGACCCAGTACTTC

D gene: -
J gene: TRBJ1-1
V gene: TRBV2
clone size: -
CDR3 protein: CASSERAGWTEAFF
CDR3 DNA: TGTGCCAGCAGTGAACGGGCGGGTTGGACTGAAGCTTTCTTT

D gene: TRBD1
J gene: TRBJ2-3
V gene: TRBV27
clone size: -
CDR3 protein: CASRRQGNTDTQYF
CDR3 DNA: TGTGCCAGCAGGCGACAGGGAAACACAGATACGCAGTATTTT

D gene: -
J gene: TRBJ2-2
V gene: TRBV27
clone size: -
CDR3 protein: CASSLRITGELFF
CDR3 DNA: TGTGCCAGCAGTTTGAGAATCACCGGGGAGCTGTTTTTT